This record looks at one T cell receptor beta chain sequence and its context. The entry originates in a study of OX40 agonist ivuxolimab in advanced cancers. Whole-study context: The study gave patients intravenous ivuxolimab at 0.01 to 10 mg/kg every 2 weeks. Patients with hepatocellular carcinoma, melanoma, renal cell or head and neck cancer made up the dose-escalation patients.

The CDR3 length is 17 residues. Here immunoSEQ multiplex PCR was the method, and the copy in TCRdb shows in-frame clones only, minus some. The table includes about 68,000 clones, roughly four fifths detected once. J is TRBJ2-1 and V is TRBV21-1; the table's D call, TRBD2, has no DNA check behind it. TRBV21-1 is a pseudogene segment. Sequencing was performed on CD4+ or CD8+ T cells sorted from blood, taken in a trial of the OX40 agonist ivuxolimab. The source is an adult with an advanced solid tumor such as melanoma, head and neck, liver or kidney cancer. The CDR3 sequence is CASSKEGGLAGHNEQFF. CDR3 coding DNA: TGTGCCAGCAGCAAAGAGGGGGGACTAGCGGGCCACAATGAGCAGTTCTTC.